The subject of this entry is one T cell receptor beta chain. This entry comes from a study of blood T cell repertoires in COVID-19. Grouping used clinical history reported by participants in a survey and questionnaire. Only in-frame clones appear in the TCRdb table, and some are missing; sequencing was by immunoSEQ multiplex PCR. The sample consists of around 250,000 clones, around 90% of them appearing once. The sequenced material came from PBMCs or T cells enriched from blood (not recorded which). The clonotype was recovered from a woman between 25 and 40 years old with acute COVID-19.

The CDR3 reads CASSPMTGAGANVLTF. In DNA, the CDR3 is TGCGCCAGCAGCCCCATGACAGGGGCTGGGGCCAACGTCCTGACTTTC. The J gene is TRBJ2-6, the V gene TRBV4-3; 8 nucleotides agree with TRBD1. The CDR3 runs 16 residues. Trimming took 4 bases from V and 2 from J; bases not matched to a gene: 4. Germline CDR1 is LGHNA and CDR2 is YSLEER.